These 7 T cell receptor beta chains were all obtained from the same sample, sequenced in a study of cytomegalovirus exposure and HLA in healthy donors. Vbeta (60) and Jbeta (13) primers were used in the PCR. Sequencing was performed with immunoSEQ multiplex PCR; in TCRdb, only in-frame clones are kept and a portion is missing. This table holds about 160,000 clones, approximately 80% found once. Sequenced: PBMCs. Receptors originate from a man between 50 and 59 years old in good health and CMV-seropositive.

DNA for the CDR3: TGCGCCAGCAGCCCAATTGGGGGGAGCTCCTACGAGCAGTACGTC. It specifies CASSPIGGSSYEQYV. This sequence joins TRBV5-1 and TRBJ2-7; a possible D gene is TRBD2 (6 bases). The CDR3 has 15 residues. In germline, CDR1 is SGHRS, CDR2 YFSETQ. Trimming shortened V by 4 bases and J by 0 bases, and 14 bases separated the two germline ends.

V and J are TRBV7-9 and TRBJ1-1, with TRBD1 matching 7 bases. The V gene's germline CDR1 is SEHNR and CDR2 FQNEAQ (reference sequence). Losses at the gene ends were 4 bases for V and 1 base for J; bases not matched to a gene: 3. This CDR3 spans 14 amino acids. The CDR3: CASSSRGRNTEAFF. The CDR3 coding sequence is TGTGCCAGCAGCTCCAGGGGGAGGAACACTGAAGCTTTCTTT.

A few counts support this clone. The chain employs TRBV5-6 and TRBJ1-5; no reliable D call. Germline CDR1 is SGHDT and CDR2 is YYEEEE. The CDR3 covers 12 residues. The V and J ends lost 4 bases and 6 bases respectively, with 8 bases between them. The CDR3 spells CASSSLSQPQHF. The CDR3 region has the DNA TGTGCCAGCAGCAGCCTTTCTCAGCCCCAGCATTTT. The whole variable domain, filled in from reference TRBV5-6 and TRBJ1-5, reads DAGVTQSPTHLIKTRGQQVTLRCSPKSGHDTVSWYQQALGQGPQFIFQYYEEEERQRGNFPDRFSGHQFPNYSSELNVNALLLGDSALYLCASSSLSQPQHFGDGTRLSIL.

In its sample, this clone was seen a few times. V gene TRBV9 combines with J gene TRBJ2-7; 7 positions agree with TRBD2. J lost 5 bases, V lost 0 bases, and 11 bases had no gene match. This CDR3 contains 16 residues. Germline V gene lookup returns CDR1 SGDLS and CDR2 YYNGEE. The CDR3 sequence is CASSVDGGILAHEQYF. The CDR3 DNA reads as TGTGCCAGCAGCGTAGACGGGGGGATCCTAGCCCACGAGCAGTACTTC.

The chain links TRBV2 to TRBJ2-5; a possible D gene is TRBD1 (5 bases). CDR1 SNHLY and CDR2 FYNNEI come from the germline V gene. Trimming pared 3 bases from V and 2 bases from J, leaving 13 bases between. The CDR3 has 15 amino acids. The CDR3: CASSESPAGQETQYF. CDR3 nucleotide sequence: TGTGCCAGCAGTGAGTCCCCGGCAGGGCAAGAGACCCAGTACTTC.

This chain uses TRBV4-1 with TRBJ2-5; TRBD1 is a possible D gene (5 bases). The CDR3 loop spans 17 amino acids. With 4 bases removed from V and 1 base from J, the gap between germline ends came to 19 bases. Germline V gene lookup returns CDR1 MGHRA and CDR2 YSYEKL. The CDR3 coding sequence is TGCGCCAGCAGCCCTTACGGCCCAGGGCACGTCCAAGAGACCCAGTACTTC. Amino acids: CASSPYGPGHVQETQYF.

This clone was observed a single time. The CDR3 sequence: CASRRSQGGDTIYF. The CDR3 DNA follows: TGTGCCAGCAGGAGATCACAGGGGGGGGACACCATATATTTT. The V call is TRBV2, the J call TRBJ1-3, with 8 bases identical to TRBD1. The CDR3 contains 14 residues. The junction had 9 bases not matched to a gene; V was cut back by 6 bases and J by 8 bases. CDR1 and CDR2 (germline): SNHLY, FYNNEI.